Presented here are 3 T cell receptor beta chains from one specimen sequenced in a study of T-cell reconstitution after alpha-beta-depleted transplantation in children. This sample's TCRbeta library carried unique molecular identifier barcodes. Via MiXCR, TCRdb re-called the PCR reads, giving one row per CDR3 protein. The sample holds about 170,000 distinct CDR3 sequences, approximately 10% seen once. The specimen was PBMCs, collected before TCRalphabeta/CD19-depleted stem cell transplant. The receptors come from a boy younger than 10 with acute myeloid leukemia, due to receive a stem cell transplant.

This clonotype was seen repeatedly, ten times or more. The chain combines TRBV24-1 with TRBJ2-7; D is undetermined. This CDR3 has 12 amino acids. Trimming took off 3 bases at V and 0 bases at J, with 2 bases between the two ends. The germline gives CDR1 KGHDR, CDR2 SFDVKD. CDR3 residues: CATSDGSYEQYF. The CDR3 coding sequence is TGTGCCACCAGTGATGGCTCCTACGAGCAGTACTTC.

This clonotype was seen at least ten times. The CDR3 spells CASSPGVTEAFF. In nucleotides, the CDR3 is TGTGCCAGCAGTCCCGGGGTAACTGAAGCTTTCTTT. This chain links TRBV6-5 with TRBJ1-1; D is unclear. CDR3 length equals 12 residues. Trimming pared 5 bases from V and 5 bases from J, leaving 9 bases between. The germline V gene encodes CDR1 MNHEY and CDR2 SVGAGI.

This clonotype has ten or more counts. The gene calls are TRBV9 and TRBJ1-2, with D hard to call. Trimming took 0 bases from V and 4 from J, leaving 13 bases between them. CDR3 size: 15 residues. The germline V gene has CDR1 SGDLS and CDR2 YYNGEE. This CDR3 is CASSVGYSPIYGYTF. The DNA of the CDR3 is TGTGCCAGCAGCGTAGGATACAGCCCAATCTATGGCTACACCTTC.